A selection of T cell receptor beta chains follows, all from one sample in a study of cytomegalovirus exposure and HLA in healthy donors. Here immunoSEQ multiplex PCR was the method, and the copy in TCRdb shows in-frame clones only, minus some. Of 130,000 to 150,000 clones listed, roughly 64% are singletons. The sample comprised PBMCs. The receptors stem from a woman aged 25-40 years in good health and CMV-seropositive. Each CDR3 is given with its conserved first and last residue. A D gene is named only where the DNA matches it firmly. Not every row has a clone size; where given, it reads once, few, many or a size class.

CDR3,DNA,D,V,J,size
CASSEDRGYTEAFF,TGTGCCAGCAGTGAGGACAGGGGTTACACTGAAGCTTTCTTT,TRBD1,TRBV2,TRBJ1-1,.
CASNAGGWTDTQYF,TGTGCCAGCAATGCGGGGGGCTGGACAGATACGCAGTATTTT,TRBD2,TRBV2,TRBJ2-3,.
CASCYGSNQPQHF,TGTGCCAGCTGTTACGGTAGCAATCAGCCCCAGCATTTT,.,TRBV28,TRBJ1-5,once
CASSYADRGQGYTF,TGTGCCAGCAGTTACGCCGACAGGGGGCAGGGCTACACCTTC,TRBD1,TRBV6-5,TRBJ1-2,.
CASSLTQGSNYGYTF,TGTGCCAGTAGTTTGACACAGGGCTCCAACTATGGCTACACCTTC,.,TRBV19,TRBJ1-2,.
CASSYSGGASNQPQHF,TGTGCCAGCAGTTACTCAGGGGGGGCTAGCAATCAGCCCCAGCATTTT,.,TRBV6-5,TRBJ1-5,.
CASILDQETQYF,TGTGCCAGCATTCTAGATCAAGAGACCCAGTACTTC,.,TRBV2,TRBJ2-5,few
CASSILAGGLNEQFF,TGTGCCAGCAGTATACTAGCGGGGGGGCTCAATGAGCAGTTCTTC,TRBD2,TRBV27,TRBJ2-1,few
CASSWGLAASAYYNEQFF,TGTGCCAGCAGCTGGGGACTAGCGGCGTCCGCCTACTACAATGAGCAGTTCTTC,TRBD2,TRBV7-9,TRBJ2-1,.
CASSYSGVGNTIYF,TGTGCCAGCAGTTACAGCGGGGTTGGAAACACCATATATTTT,.,TRBV5-6,TRBJ1-3,.
CASSGSGRALSETQYF,TGTGCCAGCAGCGGGAGCGGGAGGGCCTTGTCGGAGACCCAGTACTTC,TRBD2,TRBV7-9,TRBJ2-5,few
CASSVGGGLGEQYF,TGTGCCAGCAGCGTGGGAGGCGGGCTCGGCGAGCAGTACTTC,.,TRBV5-6,TRBJ2-7,.
CAWSVGGASQETQYF,TGTGCCTGGAGTGTAGGGGGGGCCTCCCAAGAGACCCAGTACTTC,.,TRBV30,TRBJ2-5,.
CASSGGAAKNIQYF,TGTGCCAGCAGCGGGGGGGCGGCCAAAAACATTCAGTACTTC,.,TRBV5-6,TRBJ2-4,.
CASRPRDTGGKLFF,TGTGCCAGCAGGCCCCGGGACACGGGAGGAAAACTGTTTTTT,.,TRBV28,TRBJ1-4,few
CASSLGAAQETQYF,TGCGCCAGCAGCTTGGGGGCAGCCCAAGAGACCCAGTACTTC,.,TRBV5-1,TRBJ2-5,.
CASSALAGAGEQYF,TGCGCCAGCAGTGCCCTAGCGGGAGCGGGAGAGCAGTACTTC,TRBD2,TRBV10-1,TRBJ2-7,.